Below, 19 T cell receptor beta chains from the same sample are listed, as sequenced in a study of response to subunit inactivated influenza vaccine. TCRdb fed the RT-PCR reads into MiXCR, producing one record per CDR3 protein. The sample has 500,000 to 550,000 distinct CDR3 sequences; approximately 7.7% are singletons. The source material was PBMCs from blood, sampled less than 30 months after vaccination. Every receptor here comes from a man aged 45 to 70 who received an inactivated influenza vaccine.

There are many counts of this clonotype. V gene TRBV24-1 combines with J gene TRBJ2-3; perhaps TRBD2 as D (6 bases). CDR1 is KGHDR, CDR2 SFDVKD, per germline. V was trimmed by 6 bases and J by 4 bases, leaving 10 bases between them. CDR3 length: 13 amino acids. The CDR3: CATSFGSADTQYF. In DNA, the CDR3 is TGTGCCACCAGTTTCGGGAGCGCAGATACGCAGTATTTT.

This clonotype showed up many times. This chain uses TRBV11-2 with TRBJ2-3; 9 bases are a match to TRBD1. The CDR3 runs to 15 residues. Trimming took 3 bases from V and 6 from J; bases not matched to a gene: 7. The V gene's germline CDR1 is SGHAT and CDR2 FQNNGV. Here the CDR3 DNA reads TGTGCCAGCAGCTTCACAGGGGGCGATCTGGATACGCAGTATTTT. This codes for CASSFTGGDLDTQYF.

The chain links TRBV12-3 or TRBV12-4 to TRBJ1-4; possible D gene TRBD1, 6 bases. CDR3 length: 14 residues. V lost 6 bases and J 8 bases, leaving 16 bases between the germline ends. The CDR3 sequence: CASSPGTSPEKLFF. CDR3 DNA sequence: TGTGCCAGCAGCCCAGGGACAAGCCCCGAAAAACTGTTTTTT.

This chain joins TRBV6-2 or TRBV6-3 and TRBJ2-1, with TRBD1 as a possible D gene (5 bases). The germline gives CDR1 MNHEY, CDR2 SVGEGT. The CDR3 is 15 amino acids. V lost 4 bases and J lost 9, with 19 bases in between. The CDR3 spells CASSSALDLRGEQFF. The CDR3 region has the DNA TGTGCCAGCAGTTCCGCCCTAGACTTAAGGGGTGAGCAGTTCTTC.

This clonotype was seen only a few times. The chain is built from TRBV6-2 or TRBV6-3 and TRBJ2-1; 10 positions match TRBD2. The CDR3 contains 15 residues. The J segment lost 6 bases and the V segment lost 2 bases, leaving 4 bases of the junction unmatched. Germline CDR1 MNHEY, CDR2 SVGEGT. CDR3 coding DNA: TGTGCCAGCAGTTACCCCCCTAGCGGGAGCAATGAGCAGTTCTTC. It specifies CASSYPPSGSNEQFF.

This clonotype was counted between two and nine times. The chain joins TRBV6-1 to TRBJ2-7; 9 bases match TRBD2. This CDR3 comprises 15 residues. Per germline, CDR1 MNHNS and CDR2 SASEGT. Germline trimming cut 2 bases from V and 4 bases from J; bases unmatched to any gene: 6. The CDR3 region is CASSEPGLAVYEQYF. CDR3 bases: TGTGCCAGCAGTGAACCGGGACTAGCTGTTTACGAGCAGTACTTC.

The chain carries TRBV20-1 and TRBJ2-3; a possible D gene is TRBD2 (5 bases). Trimming removed 3 bases from V and 2 bases from J, with 9 bases in between. The length of the CDR3 is 13 residues. Germline V gene data show CDR1 as DFQATT and CDR2 as SNEGSKA (reference sequence). CDR3 sequence (DNA): TGCAGTGCTAGCCCGGGGTTCACAGATACGCAGTATTTT. As protein: CSASPGFTDTQYF.

V usage is TRBV7-9 and J usage is TRBJ2-3; D ambiguous. CDR1 SEHNR and CDR2 FQNEAQ come from the germline V gene (reference sequence). The CDR3 has 15 amino acids. Trimming shortened V by 3 bases and J by 1 base, and 11 bases separated the two germline ends. The CDR3 nucleotides read TGTGCCAGCAGCTTTTGGGCGGACCGCACAGATACGCAGTATTTT. Protein product: CASSFWADRTDTQYF.

This clonotype was picked up many times. This chain uses TRBV5-1 with TRBJ2-1; 12 bases agree with TRBD2. CDR3 length: 18 residues. Germline values: CDR1 SGHRS, CDR2 YFSETQ. After removal of 1 base from V and 0 bases from J, the junction contained 5 bases not matched to a gene. CDR3 nucleotide sequence: TGCGCCAGCAGCTTGATGTCTAGCGGGAGGGCCTCCTACAATGAGCAGTTCTTC. Its translation: CASSLMSSGRASYNEQFF.

Ten or more counts support this clonotype. The CDR3 spells CASSEFRTADTQYF. CDR3 nucleotide sequence: TGTGCCAGCAGTGAATTTAGGACGGCAGATACGCAGTATTTT. The gene calls are TRBV25-1 and TRBJ2-3; no definite D call. The V gene's germline CDR1 is MGHDK and CDR2 SYGVNS. This CDR3 has 14 residues. Trimming cost V 1 base and J 4 bases, with 9 bases left between them.

This clonotype showed up many times. The chain links TRBV12-3 or TRBV12-4 to TRBJ1-5, with D perhaps matching TRBD1 (5 bases). The CDR3 runs to 14 residues. Between the trimmed V and J ends, which lost 6 bases and 7 bases, there was a span of 16 bases. The CDR3 nucleotides read TGTGCCAGCAGGCCTCGGTGGCCAGGGCAGCCCCAGCATTTT. It codes for CASRPRWPGQPQHF.

The chain recombines TRBV6-1 with TRBJ1-1; possibly TRBD1 for D (5 bases). Germline V CDR1 and CDR2: MNHNS, SASEGT. The CDR3 runs to 14 residues. The V gene lost 7 bases and the J gene lost 4 bases, with 16 bases spanning the gap. Here the CDR3 reads CASNIMVGGTEAFF. CDR3 bases: TGTGCCAGCAACATCATGGTGGGGGGCACTGAAGCTTTCTTT.

This clonotype was observed many times. This rearrangement joins TRBV5-1 to TRBJ2-1; D perhaps matches TRBD1 (6 bases). In germline, CDR1 is SGHRS, CDR2 YFSETQ. The CDR3 runs 15 residues. Trimming cost V 4 bases and J 6 bases, with 17 bases left between them. DNA for the CDR3: TGCGCCAGCAGCCTTGCCCAGGGGAAGGGCAATGAGCAGTTCTTC. This translates into CASSLAQGKGNEQFF.

This clonotype was seen ten or more times. The genes are TRBV7-2 and TRBJ1-2; D remains ambiguous. The germline CDR1 and CDR2 sequences are SGHTA and FQGNSA. The CDR3 covers 14 residues. The V gene lost 1 base and the J gene lost 2 bases, with 8 bases spanning the gap. The CDR3 region is CASSLEPQNYGYTF. The CDR3 DNA reads as TGTGCCAGCAGCTTAGAACCCCAGAACTATGGCTACACCTTC.

The rearrangement uses TRBV5-1 and TRBJ1-1; D is ambiguous. This CDR3 spans 12 amino acids. Germline CDR1 and CDR2: SGHRS and YFSETQ. V dropped 2 bases and J dropped 6 bases, with 8 bases sitting between them. The CDR3 here is CASSLDFAEAFF. The CDR3 DNA sequence: TGCGCCAGCAGCTTAGATTTCGCTGAAGCTTTCTTT.

This clonotype has a handful of counts. The chain is built from TRBV16 and TRBJ2-7, with TRBD1 matching 8 bases. V dropped 2 bases and J dropped 5; count of bases not matched to a gene: 5. Germline V gives CDR1 KGHSY, CDR2 FQNENV. This CDR3 has 14 residues. The CDR3 DNA sequence: TGTGCCAGCAGCCAAGAGGACAGGGCGGACGAGCAGTACTTC. It yields the protein CASSQEDRADEQYF.

The rearrangement uses TRBV14 and TRBJ2-1, with unresolved D. The germline CDR1 and CDR2 sequences are SGHDN and FVKESK. V was pared by 5 bases and J by 2 bases, with 19 bases between. This CDR3 has 17 residues. CDR3 DNA: TGTGCCAGCAGCATCCGGGCCTTAAAAGGCCCCTACAATGAGCAGTTCTTC. Residues: CASSIRALKGPYNEQFF.

The table lists this clonotype with many counts. The rearrangement joins TRBV5-4 to TRBJ2-7; 8 nucleotides match TRBD2. Germline values: CDR1 SGHNT, CDR2 YYREEE (reference sequence). The CDR3 is 13 amino acids. V lost 4 bases to trimming and J lost 3 bases; unmatched junction nucleotides: 3. CDR3: CASSLTSGYEQYF. CDR3 sequence (DNA): TGTGCCAGCAGCCTTACTAGCGGCTACGAGCAGTACTTC.

This clonotype was detected many times. The chain links TRBV4-1 to TRBJ1-1, with TRBD1 matching 8 bases. This CDR3 contains 17 residues. Germline lookup yields CDR1 MGHRA and CDR2 YSYEKL. The V segment lost 3 bases and the J segment 1 base; nucleotides outside the gene matches: 10. In nucleotides, the CDR3 is TGCGCCAGCAGCCAGGCGCAGGGGGCTGGGGGGAACACTGAAGCTTTCTTT. Residues: CASSQAQGAGGNTEAFF.